One sample yielded the 29 T cell receptor beta chains listed below, sequenced in a study of cytomegalovirus exposure and HLA in healthy donors. PCR primers comprised 60 Vbeta and 13 Jbeta primers. TCRdb's copy holds only in-frame clones and misses some; the assay was immunoSEQ multiplex PCR. The sample records over 130,000 clones, approximately 84% being singletons. Sequenced material: PBMCs. The receptors originated from a man aged 25 to 40 in good health and CMV-seropositive.

The chain carries TRBV27 and TRBJ2-3, with 8 bases that match TRBD2. Trimming took 6 bases from V and 0 from J; bases not matched to a gene: 8. The CDR3 runs 16 residues. Germline CDR1 is MNHEY and CDR2 is SMNVEV (reference sequence). Written as DNA, the CDR3 is TGTGCCAGCAGCCCGGGAGGGTTGTCTAGCACAGATACGCAGTATTTT. This codes for CASSPGGLSSTDTQYF.

V usage is TRBV6-5 and J usage is TRBJ1-5, with 7 bases that match TRBD1. V lost 6 bases to trimming and J lost 5 bases; unmatched junction nucleotides: 7. This CDR3 comprises 14 residues. The germline V gene has CDR1 MNHEY and CDR2 SVGAGI. The CDR3 region is CASSLDRVDQPQHF. In DNA, the CDR3 is TGTGCCAGCAGCCTAGACAGGGTCGATCAGCCCCAGCATTTT.

In DNA form, the CDR3 reads TGTGCCAGCAGCTTGCCCGGGGGATTATACTACGAGCAGTACTTC. Protein product: CASSLPGGLYYEQYF. This chain connects TRBV11-3 to TRBJ2-7; tentative D call: TRBD2 (6 bases). V was clipped by 3 bases and J by 3 bases, with 15 bases between them. CDR1 SGHNT and CDR2 YENEEA come from the germline V gene. The CDR3 sequence is 15 residues long.

This clone has just a few counts. The V call is TRBV29-1, the J call TRBJ1-1; D is possibly TRBD1 (6 bases). Trimming stripped 3 bases from V and 8 bases from J, with 10 bases between. The CDR3 runs 11 residues. Per the germline V gene, CDR1 is SQVTM and CDR2 is ANQGSEA. CDR3 DNA sequence: TGCAGCGTTGATATTCAGGGGGAAGCTTTCTTT. It codes for CSVDIQGEAFF.

This clone was seen a few times. CDR3 coding DNA: TGTGCCAGCTCGTTCGGGAGCGGAGCTAGCACAGATACGCAGTATTTT. Protein product: CASSFGSGASTDTQYF. The V call is TRBV18, the J call TRBJ2-3; possibly TRBD2 for D (6 bases). V lost 6 bases and J lost 0, with 16 bases in between. CDR1 KGHSH and CDR2 LQKENI come from the germline V gene. This CDR3 has 16 amino acids. Supplemented by reference TRBV18 and TRBJ2-3, the full variable domain reads NAGVMQNPRHLVRRRGQEARLRCSPMKGHSHVYWYRQLPEEGLKFMVYLQKENIIDESGMPKERFSAEFPKEGPSILRIQQVVRGDSAAYFCASSFGSGASTDTQYFGPGTRLTVL.

The CDR3 sequence: CASSYDTAGGNEQFF. CDR3 nucleotides: TGTGCCAGCAGTTACGACACCGCGGGTGGCAATGAGCAGTTCTTC. V gene TRBV6-5 combines with J gene TRBJ2-1; maybe TRBD2 (5 bases). The germline V gene has CDR1 MNHEY and CDR2 SVGAGI. Trimming stripped 2 bases from V and 6 bases from J, with 14 bases between. The CDR3 covers 15 residues.

The rearrangement uses TRBV9 and TRBJ2-7, with D possibly TRBD2 on 5 matching bases. V lost 3 bases, J lost 6 bases, and 13 bases lay in between. The CDR3 runs 13 residues. Per the germline V gene, CDR1 is SGDLS and CDR2 is YYNGEE. The CDR3 bases are TGTGCCAGCAGCGGGACTCAGCCCGGCGAGCAGTACTTC. Translated, it gives CASSGTQPGEQYF.

The chain is built from TRBV2 and TRBJ1-1; 9 bases match TRBD1. Germline lookup yields CDR1 SNHLY and CDR2 FYNNEI. The CDR3 consists of 13 residues. After removal of 8 bases from V and 8 bases from J, the junction contained 9 bases not matched to a gene. The CDR3 is CASLRDREREAFF. The DNA for the CDR3 is TGTGCCAGCCTAAGGGACAGGGAAAGAGAAGCTTTCTTT.

This chain uses TRBV10-1 with TRBJ2-2; D is possibly TRBD1 (5 bases). The germline V and J ends were trimmed by 3 bases and 4 bases, with 6 bases remaining between them. This CDR3 has 13 residues. CDR1 and CDR2 (germline): WNHNN, SYGVQD (reference sequence). CDR3 loop: CASSDRATGELFF. CDR3 in DNA: TGCGCCAGCAGTGACAGGGCCACCGGGGAGCTGTTTTTT.

The V call is TRBV19, the J call TRBJ2-1; 7 bases agree with TRBD1. The CDR3 has 16 amino acids. V was clipped by 4 bases and J by 0 bases; unmatched bases: 6. The germline CDR1 and CDR2 sequences are LNHDA and SQIVND (reference sequence). CDR3 region: CASSRGRTGSYNEQFF. The CDR3, as DNA: TGTGCCAGTAGTAGGGGGCGGACAGGCTCCTACAATGAGCAGTTCTTC.

V gene TRBV9 combines with J gene TRBJ2-3, with TRBD2 matching 13 bases. The CDR3 is 16 residues long. Germline V lookup: CDR1 SGDLS, CDR2 YYNGEE. V lost 3 bases, J lost 5 bases, and 6 bases stayed unmatched. As DNA, the CDR3 is TGTGCCAGCAGCGACGGGACTAGCGGGGTTGTAGATACGCAGTATTTT. Amino acid sequence: CASSDGTSGVVDTQYF.

The chain combines TRBV29-1 with TRBJ2-4; D is uncertain. The CDR3 is made up of 13 amino acids. V gave up 3 bases and J gave up 3 bases, with 9 bases separating them. CDR1 SQVTM and CDR2 ANQGSEA come from the germline V gene. In DNA, the CDR3 is TGCAGCGTTGACCCAGAAAACAAAAACATTCAGTACTTC. Its protein is CSVDPENKNIQYF.

The genes are TRBV4-2 and TRBJ2-1; 9 bases line up with TRBD2. The CDR3 is 18 amino acids. CDR1 is LGHNA and CDR2 is YNFKEQ in the germline V gene. V was clipped by 0 bases and J by 8 bases; unmatched bases: 14. Written as DNA, the CDR3 is TGTGCCAGCAGCCAAGATCAGGGGCGGGGGGGCCCCCAGGATGAGCAGTTCTTC. Its protein is CASSQDQGRGGPQDEQFF.

The chain joins TRBV28 to TRBJ1-4, with 8 bases lining up with TRBD1. Germline CDR1 and CDR2: MDHEN and SYDVKM. The CDR3 consists of 13 residues. The V segment lost 3 bases and the J segment 10 bases; nucleotides outside the gene matches: 4. CDR3: CASSLLTGGKLFF. The CDR3 DNA is TGTGCCAGCAGTTTGTTAACAGGGGGAAAACTGTTTTTT. Filled out from reference TRBV28 and TRBJ1-4, the complete variable domain reads DVKVTQSSRYLVKRTGEKVFLECVQDMDHENMFWYRQDPGLGLRLIYFSYDVKMKEKGDIPEGYSVSREKKERFSLILESASTNQTSMYLCASSLLTGGKLFFGSGTQLSVL.

This sequence joins TRBV18 and TRBJ2-7; TRBD2 aligns across 9 bases. Germline-derived CDR1 and CDR2 are KGHSH and LQKENI. This CDR3 comprises 18 residues. V trimming: 1 base; J trimming: 2 bases; junction bases outside the gene matches: 12. CDR3 nucleotide sequence: TGTGCCAGCTCACCACGGGGCGGCGGGAGGGACCCAACCTACGAGCAGTACTTC. This sequence encodes CASSPRGGGRDPTYEQYF.

The J gene is TRBJ1-4, the V gene TRBV7-2, with a possible D match to TRBD1 (5 bases). CDR1 and CDR2 (germline): SGHTA, FQGNSA. This CDR3 has 14 residues. V lost 3 bases and J lost 1, with 6 bases in between. As DNA, the CDR3 is TGTGCCAGCAGCTTGGGGGGAACTAATGAAAAACTGTTTTTT. It encodes CASSLGGTNEKLFF.

About this clone: A much larger clone sits a single nucleotide away, making a read error possible. The chain couples TRBV4-1 to TRBJ1-1; D is unresolved. The length of the CDR3 is 12 residues. Per germline, CDR1 MGHRA and CDR2 YSYEKL. V gave up 4 bases and J gave up 1 base, with 4 bases separating them. CDR3 sequence reads: CASSPGNTEAFF. The CDR3 DNA is TGCGCCAGCAGCCCGGGGAACACTGAAGCTTTCTTT.

V usage is TRBV2 and J usage is TRBJ2-7; 11 bases match TRBD2. The CDR3 has 16 residues. V was clipped by 7 bases and J by 7 bases; unmatched bases: 15. Germline V gene data show CDR1 as SNHLY and CDR2 as FYNNEI. This CDR3 is CASKPPLLAGAREQYF. The CDR3 nucleotides are TGTGCCAGCAAACCCCCCCTACTAGCGGGAGCGCGAGAGCAGTACTTC.

The V call is TRBV5-1, the J call TRBJ2-6; D unresolved. The ends were cut back, 0 bases at V and 1 base at J, with 5 bases in the middle. The CDR3 has 15 amino acids. Germline assignment: CDR1 SGHRS and CDR2 YFSETQ. This CDR3 reads CASSLVRSGANVLTF. In DNA, the CDR3 is TGCGCCAGCAGCTTGGTGCGTTCTGGGGCCAACGTCCTGACTTTC.

The V and J genes are TRBV14 and TRBJ1-4; TRBD1 is a possible D gene (6 bases). V dropped 6 bases and J dropped 3 bases, with 17 bases sitting between them. Per the germline V gene, CDR1 is SGHDN and CDR2 is FVKESK. The CDR3 extends over 16 amino acids. CDR3 DNA: TGTGCCAGCAGTCTCAGGACGGGACACTCTAATGAAAAACTGTTTTTT. It specifies CASSLRTGHSNEKLFF.

The chain is built from TRBV6-1 and TRBJ2-2, with 7 bases fitting TRBD2. V shed 1 base and J 6 bases; nucleotides not matched to a gene: 8. Germline CDR1 MNHNS, CDR2 SASEGT. This CDR3 spans 16 amino acids. The CDR3 region is CASSEVVGGPAGELFF. CDR3 DNA: TGTGCCAGCAGTGAAGTGGTGGGAGGGCCCGCCGGGGAGCTGTTTTTT.

The CDR3 region has the DNA TGTGCCAGCAGCTTATACAGGCATAACTATGGCTACACCTTC. This translates into CASSLYRHNYGYTF. The chain combines TRBV7-2 with TRBJ1-2, with D possibly being TRBD1 (5 bases). The germline CDR1 and CDR2 sequences are SGHTA and FQGNSA. This CDR3 has 14 residues. V was cut by 2 bases and J by 1 base, with 8 bases left in between.

The CDR3 DNA follows: TGTGCCAGCAGTTTCAGGGGAGTGCAAACTGAAGCTTTCTTT. Translation: CASSFRGVQTEAFF. The rearrangement uses TRBV28 and TRBJ1-1; a possible D gene is TRBD1 (6 bases). Between the trimmed V and J ends, which lost 3 bases and 5 bases, there was a span of 13 bases. Per the germline V gene, CDR1 is MDHEN and CDR2 is SYDVKM. This CDR3 contains 14 residues.

The V gene is TRBV9, the J gene TRBJ1-1; tentatively, D is TRBD1 (6 bases). The CDR3 loop spans 14 amino acids. Germline V gene sequence: CDR1 SGDLS, CDR2 YYNGEE. Trimming removed 4 bases from V and 7 bases from J, with 17 bases in between. CDR3: CASSPRDTLNEAFF. The CDR3 DNA reads as TGTGCCAGCAGCCCCCGGGACACACTTAATGAAGCTTTCTTT.

The chain is built from TRBV6-1 and TRBJ2-7; the D gene is possibly TRBD2 (6 bases). Germline CDR1 reads MNHNS; CDR2 reads SASEGT. Trimming cost V 7 bases and J 0 bases, with 10 bases left between them. The CDR3 totals 13 residues. The CDR3 is CASNIGSSYEQYF. The CDR3 DNA reads as TGTGCCAGCAACATCGGGAGCTCCTACGAGCAGTACTTC.

The chain employs TRBV12-2 and TRBJ1-5; TRBD1 was called by the table and not checked on the DNA. TRBV12-2 corresponds to a pseudogene. The CDR3 is made up of 16 amino acids. The CDR3 here is CASRLRQGGGNQPQHF. The CDR3 DNA reads as TGTGCAAGTCGCTTGCGACAGGGGGGCGGCAATCAGCCCCAGCATTTT.

This clone was detected many times. The J gene is TRBJ2-2, the V gene TRBV7-9, with D unresolved. Deletions cut 3 bases from V and 8 bases from J, with 4 bases between. The CDR3 consists of 11 residues. Looked up from germline, CDR1 is SEHNR and CDR2 is FQNEAQ (reference sequence). The CDR3: CASSFLGELFF. For the CDR3, the DNA is TGTGCCAGCAGCTTTTTAGGGGAGCTGTTTTTT.

This rearrangement joins TRBV19 to TRBJ2-1; the D is unclear. The germline V gene encodes CDR1 LNHDA and CDR2 SQIVND (reference sequence). There are 16 residues in the CDR3. Trimming pared 5 bases from V and 5 bases from J, leaving 19 bases between. Here the CDR3 DNA reads TGTGCCAGTAGTTCCCTAGTTGTGTCTTCGAACAATGAGCAGTTCTTC. Its protein product is CASSSLVVSSNNEQFF.

This chain connects TRBV30 to TRBJ1-4; the D is unclear. Germline V CDR1 and CDR2: GTSNPN, SVGIG (reference sequence). V lost 3 bases and J 3 bases, leaving 14 bases between the germline ends. The CDR3 runs 15 residues. The CDR3 region has the DNA TGTGCCTGGAGACGACCCGGGAGTGCTAATGAAAAACTGTTTTTT. This translates into CAWRRPGSANEKLFF.